This T cell receptor beta chain was found in a study of shared clonotypes between healthy human individuals (dated by TCRdb to 2018 to 2021). In the study overall: A couple of women and three men aged 18 to 49 years were included in the cohort. Per donor, three plates each were used for CD4 naive and CD4 memory, two for CD8 naive, and one for CD8 memory. Blood TCR repertoires of roughly 5 healthy adults were deeply sequenced to estimate repertoire size and the extent of clonotype sharing between individuals. Libraries were prepared and TCR repertoires were sequenced by different laboratories using diverse techniques, in order to increase sequencing depth and limit assay-specific biases. Each donor's leukapheresis produced roughly between roughly 0.94 and 9.5 billion PBMCs.

From its cysteine to its phenylalanine, the CDR3 spans 14 amino acids. The DNA shown is the 42-base CDR3, in frame from base 1. Reading the germline V gene gives CDR1 KGHSH and CDR2 LQKENI. The junction shows trimming of 0 bases on V and 4 bases on J, plus 9 bases between the germline ends. Summary of the overall study and its limitations: Rarefaction of sorted-subset datasets indicated incomplete sequencing despite the large sequencing depth. Compared with non-shared clonotypes, clonotypes shared by all four sorted-subset donors had higher generation probabilities. Sampling was limited to blood, and TCR repertoires in tissue likely differ from TCR repertoires in blood. Pairwise subsampling led to the expectation that sequencing depth would affect the degree of clonotype sharing among donors. Sharing across several donors was observed for roughly 5% of naive CD4, 3% to 3.5% of naive CD8, roughly 2.3% of memory CD4, and around 0.44% of memory CD8 clonotypes. The genetic and exposure-history diversity represented was limited by the small number of donors. Naive subsets generally had larger estimated clonotype richness than memory subsets did.

Healthy HIV-negative adults with no recently reported acute infections or vaccinations were included as donors. All donors were Caucasian adults living in Nashville, Tennessee, USA. Magnetic negative selection was used to enrich CD4+ T cells, after which naive cells were positively selected on CD45RA and the negative fraction became the memory subset. After blood collection by leukapheresis, PBMCs were isolated using Ficoll-Histopaque density gradient centrifugation and then cryopreserved in the vapor phase of liquid nitrogen. Purity and quantity of every magnetically sorted T cell population were checked by analytical flow cytometry. Each sorted fraction had its genomic DNA isolated and then quantified by UV absorbance on a Nanodrop 2000c. With respect to this clone: The antigen it binds to is not known. The record has no base qualities; no much larger clone is one base away.

Using the deep immunoSEQ assay, multiplex PCR amplified TCR CDR3 regions from genomic DNA. Extracted genomic DNA from each cell subset was spread evenly across all wells of several immunoSEQ 96-well plates, with each plate serving as a replicate. For sorted subsets, each replicate PCR was loaded with 150 to 250 ng genomic DNA, equivalent to approximately 27,000 T cell genomes. The purified libraries were quantified using a Qubit 3.0 fluorometer, sized with a Bioanalyzer 2100, and then quantified again using the KAPA Library Quantification kit. A separate single-read 150-cycle Illumina NextSeq 550 flow cell was used to sequence each immunoSEQ 96-well plate. The paper's processing steps were these. Because only junctional sequences without quality scores were contained in the immunoSEQ output, filtering matching that applied to full-length reads could not be performed. Sequences were annotated with PyIR, a Python wrapper for IgBLAST v1.9, using IMGT germline references to assign V/J genes and CDR3. Reads were filtered out if the reads had weak V/J assignments (E-value above 1e-6), no CDR3, stop codons, out-of-frame junctions, or ambiguous translated residues. V3J clonotypes were defined by identical inferred V gene, J gene, and CDR3 amino acid sequence. The percentage overlap between two repertoires was calculated by dividing the number of shared unique clonotypes by the size of the smaller repertoire. RTK rarefaction, the Chao1 estimator, and Recon v2.1 estimates of unobserved clonotypes were used to assess repertoire richness. Generation probabilities for all TCRbeta clonotypes obtained by the gDNA method from a handful of donors were computed using OLGA. TCRdb retrieved this table from immuneACCESS and kept in-frame rearrangements only. Not all clones are present; in checked studies, unresolved V genes account for under half, and no reason is known for the remainder. That table is the source of V, J and clone size, and D and trimming were worked out from the DNA. In all, the sample holds 2,500,000 or so clones, and roughly 92% of those were seen once. Of the sample, 0.37% is held by the ten largest clones.

The chain couples TRBV18 to TRBJ1-1; TRBD1 is perhaps the D gene, given 5 matching bases. This sequence was found in a man aged 18-30 years in good health. Some clones in this sample may be carry-over from other donors' samples. The sample taken for sequencing was naive CD4+ T cells from PBMCs. In the paper's terms, the cell subset or site label means: CD45RA+ positively selected. Here the CDR3 is given as CASSPPGRATEAFF. The nucleotides are TGTGCCAGCTCACCACCGGGCAGGGCCACTGAAGCTTTCTTT. With the portions outside the CDR3 filled from the reference TRBV18 and TRBJ1-1 genes, the complete variable region becomes NAGVMQNPRHLVRRRGQEARLRCSPMKGHSHVYWYRQLPEEGLKFMVYLQKENIIDESGMPKERFSAEFPKEGPSILRIQQVVRGDSAAYFCASSPPGRATEAFFGQGTRLTVV.